This T cell receptor (beta chain) was recovered during a study of blood T cell repertoires in COVID-19. About the research overall: Collection of acute and convalescent COVID-19 samples took place in the United States, Italy and Spain. Sample material is recorded as cDNA or gDNA derived from T cells, B-cell-depleted T cells, or PBMCs.

While infection was still active, Seattle patients were enrolled and then followed longitudinally. There are a few counts of this clone. The assay was immunoSEQ multiplex PCR, and TCRdb's table has in-frame clones only and misses some. The data hold about 210,000 clones, with under 90% observed a single time. This TCR came from a woman older than 75 with COVID-19, enrolled during active disease. The source material was peripheral blood.

DNA of the CDR3: TGTGCCAGCGGGTGGGACAGGGGTTCTGAGGAGACCCAGTACTTC. The encoded protein is CASGWDRGSEETQYF. This chain uses TRBV2 with TRBJ2-5, with 10 nucleotides matching TRBD1. CDR1 is SNHLY and CDR2 is FYNNEI in the germline V gene. J was trimmed by 5 bases and V by 8 bases; bases with no gene match: 11. The CDR3 spans 15 residues.